These 11 T cell receptor beta chains were sequenced from one sample in a study of cytotoxic CD8 clonotypes in ibrutinib-treated CLL. The assay was immunoSEQ multiplex PCR, and TCRdb's table has in-frame clones only and misses some. The sample has about 310,000 clones; more than 65% are singletons. Specimen: PBMCs, collected before ibrutinib treatment. The receptors derive from a human donor with chronic lymphocytic leukemia.

V usage is TRBV25-1 and J usage is TRBJ1-2; 9 nucleotides agree with TRBD1. The trim removed 1 base at V and 4 bases at J, leaving 7 bases unmatched. This CDR3 has 16 amino acids. Germline V gene data show CDR1 as MGHDK and CDR2 as SYGVNS. This CDR3 is CASSESGTGITYGYTF. The CDR3 DNA follows: TGTGCCAGCAGTGAATCGGGGACAGGGATTACCTATGGCTACACCTTC.

V and J are TRBV27 and TRBJ1-5; D is undetermined. CDR1 is MNHEY, CDR2 SMNVEV, per germline (reference sequence). The CDR3 covers 14 residues. V was shortened by 3 bases and J by 0 bases, with 6 bases between the two germline ends. CDR3: CASSLSGSNQPQHF. The DNA of the CDR3 is TGTGCCAGCAGTTTGTCAGGTAGCAATCAGCCCCAGCATTTT.

This sequence joins TRBV19 and TRBJ1-2; 8 nucleotides align to TRBD1. Losses at the gene ends were 2 bases for V and 3 bases for J; bases not matched to a gene: 2. The CDR3 runs 14 residues. Germline CDR1 reads LNHDA; CDR2 reads SQIVND (reference sequence). In DNA, the CDR3 is TGTGCCAGTAGTATACAGGGGGCCGACTATGGCTACACCTTC. It yields the protein CASSIQGADYGYTF.

With regard to this clone: The junction does not match germline at one end; this may be a read error. V gene TRBV11-2 combines with J gene TRBJ2-3, with 16 bases matching TRBD2. The length of the CDR3 is 16 residues. The V gene's germline CDR1 is SGHAT and CDR2 FQNNGV. The CDR3 region is CASSLDPGTSGRARNF. The CDR3 DNA reads TGTGCCAGCAGCTTAGATCCTGGGACTAGCGGGAGGGCCAGGAATTTT.

The chain employs TRBV18 and TRBJ2-5; D unclear. V was pared by 6 bases and J by 1 base, with 9 bases between. The CDR3 is 13 amino acids. In germline, CDR1 is KGHSH, CDR2 LQKENI. The CDR3 coding sequence is TGTGCCAGCTCCCCCTCCTCCCAAGAGACCCAGTACTTC. Amino acids: CASSPSSQETQYF.

This clone was seen a handful of times. The rearrangement uses TRBV5-1 and TRBJ2-7; D is unclear. The germline V gene encodes CDR1 SGHRS and CDR2 YFSETQ. Trimming cost V 4 bases and J 6 bases, with 11 bases left between them. The CDR3 contains 12 residues. The CDR3 here is CASSPTGLEQYF. As DNA, the CDR3 is TGCGCCAGCAGCCCCACCGGGCTCGAGCAGTACTTC.

V gene TRBV5-1 combines with J gene TRBJ2-7; TRBD1 might be the D (5 bases). The CDR3 has 16 amino acids. CDR1 is SGHRS, CDR2 YFSETQ, per germline. Trimming cost V 0 bases and J 0 bases, with 13 bases left between them. This CDR3 is CASSLGSRDGSYEQYF. The CDR3 nucleotides are TGCGCCAGCAGCTTGGGTTCCAGGGATGGCTCCTACGAGCAGTACTTC.

This clone was counted a single time. The gene calls are TRBV5-1 and TRBJ2-5; a weak D match, TRBD1 (6 bases). V dropped 0 bases and J dropped 3 bases, with 21 bases sitting between them. CDR1 is SGHRS and CDR2 is YFSETQ in the germline V gene. This CDR3 has 18 residues. In nucleotides, the CDR3 is TGCGCCAGCAGCTTGGGACAGGACGCGATAGCGTCTAAAGAGACCCAGTACTTC. It translates to CASSLGQDAIASKETQYF. Full variable domain (outside the CDR3, taken from reference TRBV5-1 and TRBJ2-5): KAGVTQTPRYLIKTRGQQVTLSCSPISGHRSVSWYQQTPGQGLQFLFEYFSETQRNKGNFPGRFSGRQFSNSRSEMNVSTLELGDSALYLCASSLGQDAIASKETQYFGPGTRLLVL.

The DNA for the CDR3 is TGTGCCTGGAGACAGCGGGAGGCCATGACTGGGAATGAGCAGTTCTTC. It codes for CAWRQREAMTGNEQFF. V gene TRBV30 combines with J gene TRBJ2-1, with TRBD2 identical over 9 bases. CDR1 and CDR2 (germline): GTSNPN, SVGIG (reference sequence). V dropped 3 bases and J dropped 7; count of bases not matched to a gene: 13. This CDR3 contains 16 residues.

The V gene is TRBV5-1, the J gene TRBJ2-3, with 7 bases identical to TRBD2. Trimming took 0 bases from V and 2 from J; bases not matched to a gene: 6. Germline CDR1 and CDR2: SGHRS and YFSETQ. This CDR3 is built from 16 residues. The CDR3 region has the DNA TGCGCCAGCAGCTTGGGTCCTAGCGGTGCCACAGATACGCAGTATTTT. Its translation: CASSLGPSGATDTQYF.

The chain couples TRBV6-5 to TRBJ2-2, with unresolved D. Germline V gives CDR1 MNHEY, CDR2 SVGAGI. Trimming removed 6 bases at V and 7 bases at J, with 12 bases between. There are 13 residues in the CDR3. The CDR3 spells CASRIQLGGELFF. CDR3 DNA: TGTGCCAGCAGAATCCAACTGGGCGGGGAGCTGTTTTTT.